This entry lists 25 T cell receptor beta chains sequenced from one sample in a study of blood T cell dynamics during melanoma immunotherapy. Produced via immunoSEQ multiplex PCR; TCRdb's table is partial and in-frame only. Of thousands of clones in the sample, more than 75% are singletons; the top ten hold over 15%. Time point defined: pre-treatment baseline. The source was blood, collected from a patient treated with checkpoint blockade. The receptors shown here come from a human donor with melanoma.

The CDR3: CASSPDSFYEQYF. CDR3 sequence (DNA): TGTGCCAGCTCACCGGACAGCTTCTACGAGCAGTACTTC. The chain is built from TRBV18 and TRBJ2-5; D perhaps matches TRBD1 (6 bases). The J call may not be correct, given that the DNA end is closer to TRBJ2-7. This CDR3 has 13 residues. The germline CDR1 and CDR2 sequences are KGHSH and LQKENI.

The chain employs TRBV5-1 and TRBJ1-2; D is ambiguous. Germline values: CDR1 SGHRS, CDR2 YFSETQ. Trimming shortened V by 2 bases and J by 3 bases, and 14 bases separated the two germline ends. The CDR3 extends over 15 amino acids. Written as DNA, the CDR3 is TGCGCCAGCAGCTTTATGCCGAGCACGGACTATGGCTACACCTTC. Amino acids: CASSFMPSTDYGYTF.

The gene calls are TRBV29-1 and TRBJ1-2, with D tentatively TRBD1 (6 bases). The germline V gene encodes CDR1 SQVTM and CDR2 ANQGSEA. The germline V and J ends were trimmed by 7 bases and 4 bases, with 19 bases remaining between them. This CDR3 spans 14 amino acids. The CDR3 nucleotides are TGCAGCGCCGACGGGGGGCAGGGTGGCTATGGCTACACCTTC. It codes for CSADGGQGGYGYTF.

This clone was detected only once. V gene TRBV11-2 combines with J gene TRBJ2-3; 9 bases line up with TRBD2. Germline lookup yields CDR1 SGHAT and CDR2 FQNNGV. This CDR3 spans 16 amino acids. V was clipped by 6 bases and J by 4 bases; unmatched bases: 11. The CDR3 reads CASSPGYSGRADTQYF. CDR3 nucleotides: TGTGCCAGCAGTCCGGGGTATAGCGGGAGAGCAGATACGCAGTATTTT.

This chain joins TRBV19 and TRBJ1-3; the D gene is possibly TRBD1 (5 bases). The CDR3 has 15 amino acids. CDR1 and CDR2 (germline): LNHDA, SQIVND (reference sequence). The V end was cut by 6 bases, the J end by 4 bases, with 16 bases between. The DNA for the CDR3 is TGTGCCAGTAGGATGAGCGTGGGGGTCGGAAACACCATATATTTT. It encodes CASRMSVGVGNTIYF.

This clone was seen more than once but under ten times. This chain's CDR3 is CASSLRQVSSSHGYTF. The CDR3, as DNA: TGTGCCAGCAGCTTACGACAGGTTTCATCCAGTCACGGCTACACCTTC. This chain joins TRBV5-5 and TRBJ1-2, with D possibly matching TRBD1 (6 bases). The V gene lost 2 bases and the J gene lost 8 bases, with 22 bases spanning the gap. The length of the CDR3 is 16 residues. Germline V gives CDR1 SGHKS, CDR2 YYEKEE (reference sequence).

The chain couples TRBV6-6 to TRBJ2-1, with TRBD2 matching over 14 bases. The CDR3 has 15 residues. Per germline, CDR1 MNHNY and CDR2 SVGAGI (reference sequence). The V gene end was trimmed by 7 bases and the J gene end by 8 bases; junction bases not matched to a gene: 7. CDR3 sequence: CASTQGLAGGDEQFF. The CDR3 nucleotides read TGTGCCAGCACCCAAGGACTAGCGGGAGGCGATGAGCAGTTCTTC.

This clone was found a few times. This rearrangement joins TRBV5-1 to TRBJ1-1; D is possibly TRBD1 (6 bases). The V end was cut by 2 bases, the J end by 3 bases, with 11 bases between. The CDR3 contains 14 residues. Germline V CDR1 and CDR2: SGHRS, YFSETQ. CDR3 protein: CASSFGGADTEAFF. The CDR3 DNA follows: TGCGCCAGCAGCTTCGGGGGCGCGGACACTGAAGCTTTCTTT.

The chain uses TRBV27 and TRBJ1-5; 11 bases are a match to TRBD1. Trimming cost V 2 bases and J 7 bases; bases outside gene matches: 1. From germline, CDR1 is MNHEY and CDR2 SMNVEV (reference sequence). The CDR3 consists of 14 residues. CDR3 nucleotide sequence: TGTGCCAGCAGTTTAGGGACAGGGGGACAGCCCCAGCATTTT. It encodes CASSLGTGGQPQHF.

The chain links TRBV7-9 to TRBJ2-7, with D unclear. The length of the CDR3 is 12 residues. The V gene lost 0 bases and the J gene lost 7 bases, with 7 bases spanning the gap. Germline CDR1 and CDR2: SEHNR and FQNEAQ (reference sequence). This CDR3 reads CASSLAQSEQYF. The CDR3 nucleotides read TGTGCCAGCAGCTTAGCACAGTCGGAGCAGTACTTC.

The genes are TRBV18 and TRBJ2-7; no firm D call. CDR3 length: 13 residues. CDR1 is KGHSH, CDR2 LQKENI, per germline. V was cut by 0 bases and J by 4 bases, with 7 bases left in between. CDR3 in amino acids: CASSPPKAYEQYF. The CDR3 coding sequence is TGTGCCAGCTCACCACCGAAAGCGTACGAGCAGTACTTC.

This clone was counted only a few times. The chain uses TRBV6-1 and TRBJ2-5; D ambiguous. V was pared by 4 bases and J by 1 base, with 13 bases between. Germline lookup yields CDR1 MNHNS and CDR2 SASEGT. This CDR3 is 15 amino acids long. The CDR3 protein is CASSGGLVGQETQYF. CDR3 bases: TGTGCCAGCAGTGGGGGTCTAGTCGGCCAAGAGACCCAGTACTTC.

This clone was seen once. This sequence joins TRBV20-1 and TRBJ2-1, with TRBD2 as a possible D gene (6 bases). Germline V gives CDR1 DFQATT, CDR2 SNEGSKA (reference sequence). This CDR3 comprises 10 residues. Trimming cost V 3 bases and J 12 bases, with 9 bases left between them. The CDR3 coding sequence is TGCAGTGCTAGGCGGGATGTGCAGTTCTTC. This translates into CSARRDVQFF.

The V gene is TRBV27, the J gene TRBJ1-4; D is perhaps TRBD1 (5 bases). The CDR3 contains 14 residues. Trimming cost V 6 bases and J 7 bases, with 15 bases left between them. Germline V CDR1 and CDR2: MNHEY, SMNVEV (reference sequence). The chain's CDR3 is CASSYGAISEKLFF. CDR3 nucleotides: TGTGCCAGCAGCTACGGGGCGATAAGTGAAAAACTGTTTTTT.

The chain's CDR3 is CASSLGLVGQETQYF. CDR3 in DNA: TGTGCCAGCAGTTTAGGGCTAGTAGGGCAAGAGACCCAGTACTTC. This chain uses TRBV27 with TRBJ2-5; D is unclear. Germline V gene data show CDR1 as MNHEY and CDR2 as SMNVEV (reference sequence). The CDR3 is 15 residues long. Trimming took off 2 bases at V and 2 bases at J, with 12 bases between the two ends.

CDR3 in DNA: TGTGCCAGCAGCCTCACAGATACGCAGTATTTT. This translates into CASSLTDTQYF. This chain links TRBV28 with TRBJ2-3; no clear D. The V and J ends lost 6 bases and 2 bases respectively, with 3 bases between them. The CDR3 extends over 11 amino acids. Germline loops: CDR1 MDHEN, CDR2 SYDVKM.

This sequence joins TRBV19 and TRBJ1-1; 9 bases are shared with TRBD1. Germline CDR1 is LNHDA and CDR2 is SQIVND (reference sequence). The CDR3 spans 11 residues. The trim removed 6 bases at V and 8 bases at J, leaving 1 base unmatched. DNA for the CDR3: TGTGCCAGTAGGGGGACAGGGGAAGCTTTCTTT. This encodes CASRGTGEAFF.

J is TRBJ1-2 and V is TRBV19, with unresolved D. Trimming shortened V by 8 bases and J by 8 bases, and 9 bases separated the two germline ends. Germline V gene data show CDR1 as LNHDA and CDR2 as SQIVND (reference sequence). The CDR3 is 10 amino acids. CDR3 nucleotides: TGTGCCAGTTCCTCCCGAGGCTACACCTTC. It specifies CASSSRGYTF. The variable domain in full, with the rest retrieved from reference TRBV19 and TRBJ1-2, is DGGITQSPKYLFRKEGQNVTLSCEQNLNHDAMYWYRQDPGQGLRLIYYSQIVNDFQKGDIAEGYSVSREKKESFPLTVTSAQKNPTAFYLCASSSRGYTFGSGTRLTVV.

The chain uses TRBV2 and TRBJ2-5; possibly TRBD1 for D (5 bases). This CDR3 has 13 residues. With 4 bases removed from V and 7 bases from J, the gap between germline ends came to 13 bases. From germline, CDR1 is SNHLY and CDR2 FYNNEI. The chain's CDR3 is CASSVGPQGTQYF. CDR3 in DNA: TGTGCCAGCAGTGTAGGACCCCAGGGGACCCAGTACTTC. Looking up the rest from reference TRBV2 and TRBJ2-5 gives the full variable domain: EPEVTQTPSHQVTQMGQEVILRCVPISNHLYFYWYRQILGQKVEFLVSFYNNEISEKSEIFDDQFSVERPDGSNFTLKIRSTKLEDSAMYFCASSVGPQGTQYFGPGTRLLVL.

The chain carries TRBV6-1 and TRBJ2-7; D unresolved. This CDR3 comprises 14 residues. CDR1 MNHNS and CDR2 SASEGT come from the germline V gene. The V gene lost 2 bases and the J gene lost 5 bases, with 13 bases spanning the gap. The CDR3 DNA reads TGTGCCAGCAGTGAAACATCGTACGGTAACGAGCAGTACTTC. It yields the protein CASSETSYGNEQYF.

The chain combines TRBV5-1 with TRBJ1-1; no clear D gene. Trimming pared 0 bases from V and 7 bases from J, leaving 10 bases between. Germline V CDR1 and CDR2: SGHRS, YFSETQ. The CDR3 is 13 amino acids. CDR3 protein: CASSLGLDREAFF. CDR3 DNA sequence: TGCGCCAGCAGCTTGGGGTTGGATCGTGAAGCTTTCTTT.

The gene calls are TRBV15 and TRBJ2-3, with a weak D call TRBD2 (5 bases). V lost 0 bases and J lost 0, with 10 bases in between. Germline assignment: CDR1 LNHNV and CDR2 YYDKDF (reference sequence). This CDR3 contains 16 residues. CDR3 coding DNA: TGTGCCACCAGCAGAGACGGCGGGCCAAGCACAGATACGCAGTATTTT. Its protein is CATSRDGGPSTDTQYF.

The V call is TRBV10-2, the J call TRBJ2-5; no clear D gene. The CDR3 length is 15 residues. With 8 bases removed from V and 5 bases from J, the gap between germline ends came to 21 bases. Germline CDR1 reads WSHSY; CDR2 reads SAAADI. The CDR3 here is CASSTRTERVETQYF. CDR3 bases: TGCGCCAGCTCAACCAGGACGGAGCGTGTGGAGACCCAGTACTTC.

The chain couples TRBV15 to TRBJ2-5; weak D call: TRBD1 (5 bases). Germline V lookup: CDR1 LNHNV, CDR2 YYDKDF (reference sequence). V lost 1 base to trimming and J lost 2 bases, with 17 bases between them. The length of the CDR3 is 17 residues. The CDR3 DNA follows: TGTGCCACCAGCAGAGGGCAGGGTAGCTCGGATCAAGAGACCCAGTACTTC. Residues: CATSRGQGSSDQETQYF.

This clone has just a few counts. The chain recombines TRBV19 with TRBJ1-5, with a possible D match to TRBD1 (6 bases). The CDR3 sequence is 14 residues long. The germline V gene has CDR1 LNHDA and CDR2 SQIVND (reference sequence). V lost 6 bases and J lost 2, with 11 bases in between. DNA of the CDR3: TGTGCCAGTAGGGGGGCAGGGGGCAATCAGCCCCAGCATTTT. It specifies CASRGAGGNQPQHF.